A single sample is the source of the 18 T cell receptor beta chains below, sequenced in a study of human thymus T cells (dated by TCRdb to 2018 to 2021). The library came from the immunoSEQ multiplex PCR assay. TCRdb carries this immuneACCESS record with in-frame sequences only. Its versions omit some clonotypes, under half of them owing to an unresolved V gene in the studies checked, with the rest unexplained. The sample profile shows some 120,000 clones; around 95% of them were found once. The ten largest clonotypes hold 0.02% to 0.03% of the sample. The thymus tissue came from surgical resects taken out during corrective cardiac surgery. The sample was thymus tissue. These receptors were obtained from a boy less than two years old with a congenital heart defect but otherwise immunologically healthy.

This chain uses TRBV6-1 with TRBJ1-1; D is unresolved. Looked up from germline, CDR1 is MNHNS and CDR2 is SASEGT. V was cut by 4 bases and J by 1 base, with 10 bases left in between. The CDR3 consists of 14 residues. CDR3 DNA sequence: TGTGCCAGCAGTGTCTCTCAACAGAACACTGAAGCTTTCTTT. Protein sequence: CASSVSQQNTEAFF.

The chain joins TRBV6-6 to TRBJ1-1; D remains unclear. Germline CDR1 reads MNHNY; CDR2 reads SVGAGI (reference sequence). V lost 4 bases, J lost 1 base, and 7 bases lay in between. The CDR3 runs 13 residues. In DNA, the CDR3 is TGTGCCAGCAGTTCCTGGGGGAACACTGAAGCTTTCTTT. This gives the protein CASSSWGNTEAFF.

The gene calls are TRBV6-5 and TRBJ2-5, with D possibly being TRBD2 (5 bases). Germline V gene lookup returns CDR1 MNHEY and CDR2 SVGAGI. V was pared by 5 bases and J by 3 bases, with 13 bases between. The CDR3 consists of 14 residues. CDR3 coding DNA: TGTGCCAGCAGTCAACCTCCAGCGGAAGAGACCCAGTACTTC. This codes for CASSQPPAEETQYF.

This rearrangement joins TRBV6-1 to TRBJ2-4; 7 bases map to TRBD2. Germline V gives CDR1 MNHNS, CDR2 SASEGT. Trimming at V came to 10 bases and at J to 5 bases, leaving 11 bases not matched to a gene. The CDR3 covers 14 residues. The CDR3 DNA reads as TGTGCCATCGTGACTAGCTCAGTTCAAAACATTCAGTACTTC. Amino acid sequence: CAIVTSSVQNIQYF.

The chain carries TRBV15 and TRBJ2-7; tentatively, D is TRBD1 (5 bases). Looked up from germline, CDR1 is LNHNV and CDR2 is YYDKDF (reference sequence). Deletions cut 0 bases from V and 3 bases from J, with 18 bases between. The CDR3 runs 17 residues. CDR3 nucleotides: TGTGCCACCAGCAGAGATGGGTCAGGGCCCCCTTACTACGAGCAGTACTTC. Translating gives CATSRDGSGPPYYEQYF.

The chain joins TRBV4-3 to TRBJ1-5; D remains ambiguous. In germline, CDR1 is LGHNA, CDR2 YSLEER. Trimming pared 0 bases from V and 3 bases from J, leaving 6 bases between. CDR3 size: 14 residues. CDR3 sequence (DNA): TGCGCCAGCAGCCAAGATCCGATCAATCAGCCCCAGCATTTT. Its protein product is CASSQDPINQPQHF.

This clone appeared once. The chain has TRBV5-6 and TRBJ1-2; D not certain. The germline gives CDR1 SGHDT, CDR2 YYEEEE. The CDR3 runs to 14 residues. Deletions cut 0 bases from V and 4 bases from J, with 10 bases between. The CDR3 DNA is TGTGCCAGCAGCTTGGGGCAGACCCTCTATGGCTACACCTTC. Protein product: CASSLGQTLYGYTF.

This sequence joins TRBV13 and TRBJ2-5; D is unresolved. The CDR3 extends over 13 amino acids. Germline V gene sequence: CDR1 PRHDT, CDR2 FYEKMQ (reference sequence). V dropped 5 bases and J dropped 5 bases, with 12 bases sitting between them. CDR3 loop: CASSLLAEETQYF. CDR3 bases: TGTGCCAGCAGCCTTTTGGCCGAGGAGACCCAGTACTTC. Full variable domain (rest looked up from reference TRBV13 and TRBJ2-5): AAGVIQSPRHLIKEKRETATLKCYPIPRHDTVYWYQQGPGQDPQFLISFYEKMQSDKGSIPDRFSAQQFSDYHSELNMSSLELGDSALYFCASSLLAEETQYFGPGTRLLVL.

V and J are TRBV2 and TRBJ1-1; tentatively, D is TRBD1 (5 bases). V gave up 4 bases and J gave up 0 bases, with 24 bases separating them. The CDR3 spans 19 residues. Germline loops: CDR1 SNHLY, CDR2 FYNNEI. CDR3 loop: CASSGRGQILNNMNTEAFF. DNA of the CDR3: TGTGCCAGCAGTGGGAGGGGCCAGATCTTAAATAATATGAACACTGAAGCTTTCTTT.

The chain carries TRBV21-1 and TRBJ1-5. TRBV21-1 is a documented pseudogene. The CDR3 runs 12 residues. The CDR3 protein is CAISPRNQPQHF. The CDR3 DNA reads TGTGCTATCTCACCCCGCAATCAGCCCCAGCATTTT.

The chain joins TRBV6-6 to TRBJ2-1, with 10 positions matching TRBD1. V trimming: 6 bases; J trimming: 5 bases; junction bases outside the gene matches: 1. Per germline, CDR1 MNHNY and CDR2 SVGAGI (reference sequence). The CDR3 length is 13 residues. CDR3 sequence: CASRGTGDNEQFF. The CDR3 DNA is TGTGCCAGCAGGGGGACAGGGGACAATGAGCAGTTCTTC.

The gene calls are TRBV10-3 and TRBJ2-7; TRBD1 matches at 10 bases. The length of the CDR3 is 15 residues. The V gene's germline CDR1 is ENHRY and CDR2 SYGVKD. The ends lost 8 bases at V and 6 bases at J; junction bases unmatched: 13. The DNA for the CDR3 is TGTGCCATCGGAGATCCGGGACAGGGGACCCCCGAGCAGTACTTC. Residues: CAIGDPGQGTPEQYF.

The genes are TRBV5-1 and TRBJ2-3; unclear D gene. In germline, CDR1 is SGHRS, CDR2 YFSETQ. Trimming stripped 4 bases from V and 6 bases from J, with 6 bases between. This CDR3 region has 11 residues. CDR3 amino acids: CASSALDTQYF. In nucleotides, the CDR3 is TGCGCCAGCAGCGCATTGGATACGCAGTATTTT. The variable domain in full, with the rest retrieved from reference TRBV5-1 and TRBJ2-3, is KAGVTQTPRYLIKTRGQQVTLSCSPISGHRSVSWYQQTPGQGLQFLFEYFSETQRNKGNFPGRFSGRQFSNSRSEMNVSTLELGDSALYLCASSALDTQYFGPGTRLTVL.

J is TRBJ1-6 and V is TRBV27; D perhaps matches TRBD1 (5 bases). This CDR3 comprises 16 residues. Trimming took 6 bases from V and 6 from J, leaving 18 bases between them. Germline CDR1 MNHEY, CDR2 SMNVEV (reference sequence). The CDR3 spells CASSKTVEYTNSPLHF. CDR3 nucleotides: TGTGCCAGCAGCAAGACAGTAGAGTATACTAATTCACCCCTCCACTTT.

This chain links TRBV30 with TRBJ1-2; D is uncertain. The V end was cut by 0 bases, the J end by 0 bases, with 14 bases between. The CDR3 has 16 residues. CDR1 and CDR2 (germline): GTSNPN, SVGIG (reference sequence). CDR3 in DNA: TGTGCCTGGAGTGTACGGTGGCCTGAAGCTAACTATGGCTACACCTTC. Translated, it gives CAWSVRWPEANYGYTF.

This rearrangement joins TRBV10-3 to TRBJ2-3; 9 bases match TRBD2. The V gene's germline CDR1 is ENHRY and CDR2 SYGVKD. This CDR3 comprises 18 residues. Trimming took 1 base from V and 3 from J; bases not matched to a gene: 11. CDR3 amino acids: CAISEYILAGTRTDTQYF. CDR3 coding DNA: TGTGCCATCAGTGAGTATATTCTAGCGGGGACGAGGACAGATACGCAGTATTTT.

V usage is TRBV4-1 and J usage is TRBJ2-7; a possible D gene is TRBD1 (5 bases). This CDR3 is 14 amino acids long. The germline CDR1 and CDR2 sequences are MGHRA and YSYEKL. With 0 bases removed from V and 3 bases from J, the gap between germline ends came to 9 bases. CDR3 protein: CASSQEAGIYEQYF. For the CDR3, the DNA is TGCGCCAGCAGCCAAGAGGCAGGGATCTACGAGCAGTACTTC.

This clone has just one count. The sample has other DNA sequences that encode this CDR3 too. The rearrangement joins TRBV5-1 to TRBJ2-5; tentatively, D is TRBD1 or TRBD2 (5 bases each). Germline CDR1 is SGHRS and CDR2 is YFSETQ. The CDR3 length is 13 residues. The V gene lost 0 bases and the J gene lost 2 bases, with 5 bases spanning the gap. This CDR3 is CASSLGGQETQYF. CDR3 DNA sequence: TGCGCCAGCAGCTTGGGGGGGCAAGAGACCCAGTACTTC.